The T cell receptor (beta chain) described here comes from a study of OX40 agonist ivuxolimab in advanced cancers. Study information: Eligibility admitted prior anti-PD-1, anti-PD-L1 or anti-CTLA-4 therapy; roughly 40% had some. A partial response was reached by three patients: one with hepatocellular carcinoma and two with cutaneous melanoma. General study results and limits: Determination of antigen specificity was not performed for the expanded peripheral T cells. Nonresponders, in some cases, also had low normalized T-cell clonal expansion.

Remarks on this clone: Its matching antigen is unknown.

TCRdb's copy holds only in-frame clones and misses some; the assay was immunoSEQ multiplex PCR. The data contain tens of thousands of clones, 88% of them singletons. Trimming took 4 bases from V and 0 from J, leaving 10 bases between them. The CDR3 is made up of 15 amino acids. Germline V lookup: CDR1 MGHDK, CDR2 SYGVNS. This rearrangement joins TRBV25-1 to TRBJ2-1; D unclear. Material: CD4+ or CD8+ T cells sorted from blood, obtained in a trial of the OX40 agonist ivuxolimab. The receptor was isolated from an adult with an advanced solid tumor such as melanoma, head and neck, liver or kidney cancer. CDR3 nucleotides: TGTGCCAGCAGTGTATACGGTAGCTCCTACAATGAGCAGTTCTTC. It translates to CASSVYGSSYNEQFF.